This T cell receptor beta chain was recorded in a study of T cell responses to AZD1222 COVID-19 vaccine. The protocol was immunoSEQ multiplex PCR, while the TCRdb copy is restricted to in-frame clones and leaves out a portion. The table shows about 100,000 clones, with approximately 89% occurring only once. V lost 5 bases, J lost 0 bases, and 14 bases stayed unmatched. CDR3 size: 21 residues. Germline-derived CDR1 and CDR2 are MNHEY and SMNVEV (reference sequence). This specimen was peripheral blood, taken on day 0 of AZD1222 vaccination. The chain combines TRBV27 with TRBJ2-1; 15 nucleotides line up with TRBD2. The clonotype originates from an adult in good health. CDR3 protein: CASSQQPPGLAGGSSYNEQFF. CDR3 bases: TGTGCCAGCAGTCAACAGCCTCCGGGACTAGCGGGGGGAAGCTCCTACAATGAGCAGTTCTTC.